Listed below are T cell receptor beta chains from one sample, sequenced in a study of cytotoxic CD8 clonotypes in ibrutinib-treated CLL. Using immunoSEQ multiplex PCR, the repertoire was profiled, and TCRdb retains in-frame clones only, with some absent. The sample holds under 35,000 clones; 69% are singletons and the top ten take around 55%. The sample consisted of PBMCs, taken after 24 months of ibrutinib treatment. The receptors shown here come from a human donor with chronic lymphocytic leukemia. Each CDR3 is given without its conserved first and last residue. Each record gives: J gene, V gene, CDR3 protein.

J gene: TRBJ2-3
V gene: TRBV6-6
CDR3 protein: ASSYPWTSGDTQY

J gene: TRBJ1-2
V gene: TRBV28
CDR3 protein: ASSLGGGNYGYT

J gene: TRBJ1-1
V gene: TRBV14
CDR3 protein: ASSQGKVSGRSHTEAF

J gene: TRBJ2-7
V gene: TRBV30
CDR3 protein: AWSVSVNEQY

J gene: TRBJ1-5
V gene: TRBV6-5
CDR3 protein: ASSYRGSGNQPQH

J gene: TRBJ2-1
V gene: TRBV6-5
CDR3 protein: ASSTAGTYNEQF

J gene: TRBJ2-7
V gene: TRBV5-1
CDR3 protein: ASSLSIAGNEQY

J gene: TRBJ2-2
V gene: TRBV7-7
CDR3 protein: ASSPLQNTGELF

J gene: TRBJ1-4
V gene: TRBV9
CDR3 protein: ASSVVGWADTDATNEKLF

J gene: TRBJ2-3
V gene: TRBV5-6
CDR3 protein: ASSRRGGTDTQY

J gene: TRBJ1-2
V gene: TRBV11-2
CDR3 protein: ASSQSTGNYGYT

J gene: TRBJ2-2
V gene: TRBV7-6
CDR3 protein: ASSLAKTRTGELF

J gene: TRBJ1-1
V gene: TRBV10-1
CDR3 protein: ASSAGSTVTEAF

J gene: TRBJ2-4
V gene: TRBV5-1
CDR3 protein: ASSSDGIVDIQY

J gene: TRBJ2-3
V gene: TRBV11-2
CDR3 protein: ASRYNRLAGPDTQY

J gene: TRBJ1-3
V gene: TRBV18
CDR3 protein: ASSASDRISGNTIY

J gene: TRBJ2-7
V gene: TRBV28
CDR3 protein: ASRRQLTYEQY

J gene: TRBJ2-6
V gene: TRBV7-6
CDR3 protein: ASSFSRDTSGANVLT

J gene: TRBJ1-2
V gene: TRBV5-1
CDR3 protein: ASSLDVGGDYGYT

J gene: TRBJ1-5
V gene: TRBV19
CDR3 protein: ATGGGNQPQH

J gene: TRBJ2-5
V gene: TRBV5-1
CDR3 protein: ASSDLTGGGGTQY

J gene: TRBJ1-4
V gene: TRBV6-1
CDR3 protein: ASSRDRSEKLF

J gene: TRBJ2-7
V gene: TRBV5-1
CDR3 protein: ASSLLGSSYEQY

J gene: TRBJ2-2
V gene: TRBV19
CDR3 protein: ASSTKVGGSGELF

J gene: TRBJ2-3
V gene: TRBV9
CDR3 protein: ASSVGTDTLTDTQY

J gene: TRBJ2-7
V gene: TRBV20-1
CDR3 protein: SARQAHEQY

J gene: TRBJ1-1
V gene: TRBV6-5
CDR3 protein: ASSYDQGEATEAF

J gene: TRBJ1-1
V gene: TRBV14
CDR3 protein: ASSRRGGQNTEAF

J gene: TRBJ2-7
V gene: TRBV10-1
CDR3 protein: ASSVTGGAFHEQY

J gene: TRBJ2-5
V gene: TRBV9
CDR3 protein: ASSVDVKETQY